This T cell receptor beta chain derives from a study of T cell responses to AZD1222 COVID-19 vaccine. Comments on this clone: Antigen: not known.

Sequenced by immunoSEQ multiplex PCR; TCRdb stores in-frame clones only, minus some. The sample carries some 150,000 clones, 85% recorded once. Study conclusions and caveats: Reports say nearly half of spike-specific TCRs go after unmutated variant regions. Donors were chiefly white British, with a greater number of females, and clonal diversity was perhaps underestimated.

The clonotype originates from an adult who received the MenACWY meningococcal vaccine as a control. This sample comprised peripheral blood, obtained 28 days after the second dose of the MenACWY control vaccine.

CDR3 in DNA: TGTGCCAGCAGTTATAGGACAGGGAATTCACCCCTCCACTTT. Protein sequence: CASSYRTGNSPLHF. The chain is built from TRBV6-5 and TRBJ1-6; 8 bases fit TRBD1. Germline V gives CDR1 MNHEY, CDR2 SVGAGI. The CDR3 spans 14 residues. V lost 3 bases to trimming and J lost 7 bases; unmatched junction nucleotides: 2.